This T cell receptor beta chain is drawn from a study of cytomegalovirus exposure and HLA in healthy donors. Trimming removed 6 bases at V and 4 bases at J, with 13 bases between. Germline CDR1 reads GTSNPN; CDR2 reads SVGIG (reference sequence). CDR3 length equals 12 residues. Primers included in the PCR were 60 Vbeta and 13 Jbeta primers. Sequenced by immunoSEQ multiplex PCR; TCRdb stores in-frame clones only, minus some. In the table there are about 120,000 clones, approximately 72% of which are singletons. Material for sequencing was PBMCs. The receptor was derived from a man aged 55-75 years in good health and CMV-seropositive. V gene TRBV30 combines with J gene TRBJ2-7; D not certain. The CDR3 here is CACFGSSYEQYF. The DNA of the CDR3 is TGTGCCTGCTTCGGGTCGAGTTACGAGCAGTACTTC.